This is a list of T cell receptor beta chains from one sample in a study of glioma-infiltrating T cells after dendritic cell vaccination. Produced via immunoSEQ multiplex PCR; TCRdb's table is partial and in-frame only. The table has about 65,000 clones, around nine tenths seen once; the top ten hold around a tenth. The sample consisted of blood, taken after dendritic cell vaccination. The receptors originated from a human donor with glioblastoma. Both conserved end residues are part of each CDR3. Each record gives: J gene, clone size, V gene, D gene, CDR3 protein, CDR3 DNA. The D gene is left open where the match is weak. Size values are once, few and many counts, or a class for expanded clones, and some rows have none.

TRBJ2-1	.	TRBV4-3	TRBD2	CASSQIGTSNEQFF	TGCGCCAGCAGCCAGATCGGGACTAGCAATGAGCAGTTCTTC
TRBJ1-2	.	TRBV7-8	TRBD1	CASSLARSGTGSYGYTF	TGTGCCAGCAGCTTAGCGCGGTCGGGGACAGGGAGTTATGGCTACACCTTC
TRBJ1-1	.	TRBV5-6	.	CASSARTVEAFF	TGTGCCAGCAGCGCCCGGACAGTAGAAGCTTTCTTT
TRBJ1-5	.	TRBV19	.	CASTLTSGSNQPQHF	TGTGCCAGTACCCTTACGAGCGGTAGCAATCAGCCCCAGCATTTT
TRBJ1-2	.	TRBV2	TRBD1	CATIDEKEGTANYGYTF	TGTGCCACCATAGACGAAAAAGAAGGGACAGCTAACTATGGCTACACCTTC
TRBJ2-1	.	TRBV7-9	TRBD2	CASSLRTSGYNEQFF	TGTGCCAGCAGCTTAAGGACTAGCGGCTACAATGAGCAGTTCTTC
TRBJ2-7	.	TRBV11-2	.	CASSPTAFYEQYF	TGTGCCAGCAGCCCGACTGCCTTCTACGAGCAGTACTTC
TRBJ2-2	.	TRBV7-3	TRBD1	CASSTGTGFTGELFF	TGTGCCAGCAGCACCGGGACAGGGTTCACCGGGGAGCTGTTTTTT
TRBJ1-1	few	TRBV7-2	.	CASSLVGKENTEAFF	TGTGCCAGCAGCTTAGTGGGCAAGGAGAACACTGAAGCTTTCTTT
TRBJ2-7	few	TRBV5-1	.	CASSLSAGDEEQYF	TGCGCCAGCAGCTTATCCGCCGGGGATGAAGAGCAGTACTTC
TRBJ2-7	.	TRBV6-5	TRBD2	CASRNGGNPTYEQYF	TGTGCCAGCAGAAACGGGGGGAACCCTACCTACGAGCAGTACTTC
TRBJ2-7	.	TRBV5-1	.	CASSLKAGSEQYF	TGCGCCAGCAGCTTGAAGGCGGGGAGTGAGCAGTACTTC
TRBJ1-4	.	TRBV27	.	CASSPEVRNEKLFF	TGTGCCAGCAGTCCCGAGGTCCGTAATGAAAAACTGTTTTTT
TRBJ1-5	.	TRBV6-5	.	CASRSPGHSNQPQHF	TGTGCCAGCAGATCTCCGGGACATAGCAATCAGCCCCAGCATTTT
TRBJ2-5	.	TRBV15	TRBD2	CATSAERGGQETQYF	TGTGCCACCAGCGCCGAGCGGGGGGGCCAAGAGACCCAGTACTTC
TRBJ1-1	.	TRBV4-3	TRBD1	CASSQRIVDRGRTEAFF	TGCGCCAGCAGCCAACGCATAGTGGACAGGGGGCGAACTGAAGCTTTCTTT
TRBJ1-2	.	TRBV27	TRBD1	CASRPGQVISNYGYTF	TGTGCCAGCAGACCCGGACAGGTGATCTCTAACTATGGCTACACCTTC
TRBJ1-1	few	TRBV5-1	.	CASSLAVAAEAFF	TGCGCCAGCAGCTTGGCCGTGGCTGCTGAAGCTTTCTTT
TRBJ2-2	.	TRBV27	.	CASSMKGTAGSFRTNTGELFF	TGTGCCAGCAGCATGAAAGGGACAGCGGGTAGTTTCAGAACGAACACCGGGGAGCTGTTTTTT
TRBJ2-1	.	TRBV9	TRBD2	CASSVGLANEQFF	TGTGCCAGCAGCGTAGGACTAGCCAATGAGCAGTTCTTC
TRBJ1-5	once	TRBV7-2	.	CASSEATGNQPQHF	TGTGCCAGCAGCGAAGCGACAGGAAATCAGCCCCAGCATTTT
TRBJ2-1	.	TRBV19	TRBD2	CASSNLAGGSSSYNEQFF	TGTGCCAGTAGTAATCTAGCGGGAGGTTCCAGCTCCTACAATGAGCAGTTCTTC
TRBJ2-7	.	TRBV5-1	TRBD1	CASSYPGQGTNEQYF	TGCGCCAGCAGCTATCCGGGACAGGGAACCAACGAGCAGTACTTC
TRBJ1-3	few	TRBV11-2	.	CASSLSSNSGNTIYF	TGTGCCAGCAGCTTGAGTTCTAACTCTGGAAACACCATATATTTT
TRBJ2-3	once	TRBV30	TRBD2	CASPRGGDGTDTQYF	TGTGCCTCACCCCGGGGGGGCGACGGGACAGATACGCAGTATTTT
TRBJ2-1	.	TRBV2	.	CASSEGGNEQFF	TGTGCCAGCAGTGAAGGAGGGAATGAGCAGTTCTTC
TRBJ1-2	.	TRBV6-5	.	CASSADSAYGYTF	TGTGCCAGCAGTGCCGACAGCGCCTATGGCTACACCTTC
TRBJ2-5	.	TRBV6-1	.	CASSDGVRGYQETQYF	TGTGCCAGCAGTGATGGTGTACGAGGGTACCAAGAGACCCAGTACTTC
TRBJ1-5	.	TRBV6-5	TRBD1	CASRKGQLRDQPQHF	TGTGCCAGCAGGAAGGGACAGCTAAGAGATCAGCCCCAGCATTTT
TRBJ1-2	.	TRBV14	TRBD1	CASSPRTGYNGYTF	TGTGCCAGCAGCCCCCGGACAGGTTATAATGGCTACACCTTC
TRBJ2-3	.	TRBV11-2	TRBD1	CASSLGPGQGRDTQYF	TGTGCCAGCAGCTTAGGGCCGGGACAGGGGAGGGATACGCAGTATTTT
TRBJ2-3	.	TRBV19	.	CASSPGRRTSTDTQYF	TGTGCCAGTAGTCCTGGCCGGAGGACTAGCACAGATACGCAGTATTTT
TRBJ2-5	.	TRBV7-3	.	CASSYSQGEAQYF	TGTGCCAGCAGCTATAGCCAGGGGGAGGCCCAGTACTTC
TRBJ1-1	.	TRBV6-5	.	CASSERVPNTEAFF	TGTGCCAGCAGTGAAAGAGTTCCGAACACTGAAGCTTTCTTT
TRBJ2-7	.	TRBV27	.	CASSFGKGRSYEQYF	TGTGCCAGCAGTTTTGGAAAGGGGCGCTCCTACGAGCAGTACTTC
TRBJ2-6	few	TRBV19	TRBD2	CASMKSLGLAGSSGANVLTF	TGTGCCAGTATGAAGAGCCTAGGACTAGCGGGAAGCTCTGGGGCCAACGTCCTGACTTTC
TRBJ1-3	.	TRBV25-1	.	CASSEQGSGNTIYF	TGTGCCAGCAGTGAACAGGGCTCTGGAAACACCATATATTTT
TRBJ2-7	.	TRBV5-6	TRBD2	CASSSWRGSSSYEQYF	TGTGCCAGCAGCTCGTGGCGGGGGTCTAGCTCCTACGAGCAGTACTTC
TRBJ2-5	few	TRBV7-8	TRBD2	CASSPGLARETQYF	TGTGCCAGCAGCCCGGGACTAGCGCGCGAGACCCAGTACTTC
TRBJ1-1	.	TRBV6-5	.	CASSYSGGRGSEAFF	TGTGCCAGCAGTTACTCAGGCGGCAGGGGATCTGAAGCTTTCTTT
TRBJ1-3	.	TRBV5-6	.	CASSLAGYSGNTIYF	TGTGCCAGCAGCTTGGCCGGTTACTCTGGAAACACCATATATTTT
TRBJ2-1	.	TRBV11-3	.	CASSSSTGGVYNEQFF	TGTGCCAGCAGCTCTTCCACCGGGGGTGTCTACAATGAGCAGTTCTTC
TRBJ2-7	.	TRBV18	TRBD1	CASSPRTGDEQYF	TGTGCCAGCTCACCACGGACAGGGGACGAGCAGTACTTC
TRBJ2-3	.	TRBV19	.	CASSDAPGHGADTQYF	TGTGCCAGTAGCGACGCCCCGGGACACGGGGCAGATACGCAGTATTTT
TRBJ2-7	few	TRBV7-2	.	CASSLGAGSPHEQYF	TGTGCCAGCAGCTTAGGAGCGGGCTCACCCCACGAGCAGTACTTC
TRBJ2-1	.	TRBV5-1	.	CASSPDSSYNEQFF	TGCGCCAGCTCTCCAGACAGCTCCTACAATGAGCAGTTCTTC
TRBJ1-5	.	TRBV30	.	CAWSVSTSNQPQHF	TGTGCCTGGAGTGTATCGACATCCAATCAGCCCCAGCATTTT
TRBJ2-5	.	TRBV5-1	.	CASSAEGGKETQYF	TGCGCCAGCAGTGCGGAGGGAGGAAAAGAGACCCAGTACTTC
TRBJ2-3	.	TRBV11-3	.	CASSPLRAFSDTQYF	TGTGCCAGCAGTCCCCTGAGGGCGTTTTCCGATACGCAGTATTTT
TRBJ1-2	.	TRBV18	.	CASSLNREWGIHGYTF	TGTGCCAGCTCACTCAACCGAGAATGGGGCATTCATGGCTACACCTTC
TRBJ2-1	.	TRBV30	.	CAWSVLRGKRNEQFF	TGTGCCTGGAGTGTTTTAAGGGGGAAAAGGAATGAGCAGTTCTTC
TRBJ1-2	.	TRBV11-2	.	CASSLGVGGNYGYTF	TGTGCCAGCTCCCTGGGGGTGGGGGGTAACTATGGCTACACCTTC